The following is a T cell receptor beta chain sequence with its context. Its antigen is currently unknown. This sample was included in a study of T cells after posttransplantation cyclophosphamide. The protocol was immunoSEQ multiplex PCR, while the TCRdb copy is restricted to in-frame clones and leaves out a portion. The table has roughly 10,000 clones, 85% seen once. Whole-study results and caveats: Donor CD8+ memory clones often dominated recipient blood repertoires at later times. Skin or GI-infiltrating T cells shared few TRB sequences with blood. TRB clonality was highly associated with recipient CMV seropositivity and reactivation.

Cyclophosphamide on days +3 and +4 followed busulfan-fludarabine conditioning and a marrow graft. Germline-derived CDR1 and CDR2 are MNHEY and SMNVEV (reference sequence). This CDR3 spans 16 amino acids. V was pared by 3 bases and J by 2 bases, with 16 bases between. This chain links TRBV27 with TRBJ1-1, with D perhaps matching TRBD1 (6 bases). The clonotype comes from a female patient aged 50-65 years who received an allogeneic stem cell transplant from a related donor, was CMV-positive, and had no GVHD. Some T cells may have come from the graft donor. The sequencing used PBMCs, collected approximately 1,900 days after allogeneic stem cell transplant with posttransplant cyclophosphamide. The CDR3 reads CASSLAGEEFNTEAFF. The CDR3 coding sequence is TGTGCCAGCAGTTTGGCAGGGGAAGAATTCAACACTGAAGCTTTCTTT.